This TCR beta chain was sequenced during a study of cytomegalovirus exposure and HLA in healthy donors. Study overall: Early on, a data release was issued that held roughly 80 million unique TCRs from HLA-typed donors.

This CDR3 contains 15 residues. Trimming took off 4 bases at V and 5 bases at J, with 18 bases between the two ends. The germline V gene encodes CDR1 PRHDT and CDR2 FYEKMQ (reference sequence). A word on this clone: What it recognizes is unknown.

Amplification used 60 Vbeta primers and 13 Jbeta primers. Assay used: immunoSEQ multiplex PCR; TCRdb lists only in-frame clones, some missing. This sample's table reports approximately 210,000 clones. Points from the study as a whole: Reported results showed that the classifier diagnosed cytomegalovirus status with high specificity and sensitivity. In an earlier analysis, about 90% or about 30%: the productive usage of most TCR beta V segments.

This clonotype originated in a woman in her 30s in good health and CMV-seropositive. This sequence joins TRBV13 and TRBJ2-7, with a weak D call TRBD2 (6 bases). Sequenced sample: PBMCs. The CDR3 nucleotides are TGTGCCAGCAGCTCCCGGGAGTTTACGGCTCACGAGCAGTACTTC. It is translated as CASSSREFTAHEQYF.